Shown below are 6 T cell receptor beta chains from a single sample sequenced in a study of PD-1 and CTLA-4 blockade in melanoma. Some clones are missing from TCRdb's copy, which holds only in-frame ones; the method was immunoSEQ multiplex PCR. The sample has 25,000 to 30,000 clones, roughly nine tenths seen once. This material consisted of CD8+ T cells from peripheral blood, taken before anti-PD-1 treatment. The receptors come from a human donor with melanoma.

This clone was found a few times. V and J are TRBV27 and TRBJ2-1; D remains unclear. CDR1 and CDR2 (germline): MNHEY, SMNVEV (reference sequence). Trimming took off 5 bases at V and 1 base at J, with 12 bases between the two ends. The CDR3 covers 15 residues. The CDR3 coding sequence is TGTGCCAGCAGTCTCCCCCCGGGTTCCTACAATGAGCAGTTCTTC. This translates into CASSLPPGSYNEQFF.

The genes are TRBV6-5 and TRBJ2-7, with D uncertain. The germline V and J ends were trimmed by 2 bases and 0 bases, with 11 bases remaining between them. Germline CDR1 MNHEY, CDR2 SVGAGI. The CDR3 extends over 15 amino acids. The CDR3 coding sequence is TGTGCCAGCAGTTACAACCGAGGCCTCTCCTACGAGCAGTACTTC. Encoded protein: CASSYNRGLSYEQYF.

V is TRBV6-6 and J is TRBJ1-4; D remains unclear. In germline, CDR1 is MNHNY, CDR2 SVGAGI (reference sequence). Trimming left V 7 bases short and J 4 bases short, with 19 bases between. The CDR3 contains 16 residues. As DNA, the CDR3 is TGTGCCAGCACCCCGACACTCACCGGGATTAATGAAAAACTGTTTTTT. Its protein product is CASTPTLTGINEKLFF.

The chain is built from TRBV7-9 and TRBJ1-1, with a weak D call TRBD1 (5 bases). With 3 bases removed from V and 5 bases from J, the gap between germline ends came to 16 bases. The length of the CDR3 is 15 residues. The germline gives CDR1 SEHNR, CDR2 FQNEAQ (reference sequence). The CDR3 sequence is CASSFLGGAGTEAFF. CDR3 DNA: TGTGCCAGCAGCTTCCTGGGAGGGGCTGGGACTGAAGCTTTCTTT.

V and J are TRBV2 and TRBJ2-6; D is undetermined. The CDR3 runs 14 residues. With 4 bases removed from V and 3 bases from J, the gap between germline ends came to 7 bases. The germline V gene encodes CDR1 SNHLY and CDR2 FYNNEI. CDR3 loop: CASSGKVGANVLTF. For the CDR3, the DNA is TGTGCCAGCAGTGGAAAAGTTGGGGCCAACGTCCTGACTTTC. Full variable domain (outside the CDR3, taken from reference TRBV2 and TRBJ2-6): EPEVTQTPSHQVTQMGQEVILRCVPISNHLYFYWYRQILGQKVEFLVSFYNNEISEKSEIFDDQFSVERPDGSNFTLKIRSTKLEDSAMYFCASSGKVGANVLTFGAGSRLTVL.

This rearrangement joins TRBV5-4 to TRBJ1-1; D perhaps matches TRBD1 (6 bases). The CDR3 spans 14 residues. CDR1 SGHNT and CDR2 YYREEE come from the germline V gene (reference sequence). Trimming cost V 9 bases and J 1 base, with 16 bases left between them. The CDR3 here is CATRGETGNTEAFF. The CDR3 DNA reads as TGTGCCACACGCGGTGAGACAGGGAACACTGAAGCTTTCTTT.